What follows is one T cell receptor beta chain and its context. This clone was seen a single time. This receptor's antigen is unknown. No much larger clone is present one base from it, and per-base qualities are unavailable. TCRbeta CDR3 regions were amplified from genomic DNA using the immunoSEQ Assay, a bias-controlled multiplex PCR. Per the authors' processing: The number of nucleated cells in each sample was estimated from the amplification of reference gene primers within the assay. Sequence reads were collapsed and filtered to measure the absolute abundance of every unique TCRbeta CDR3 rearrangement. For each sample, productive Simpson clonality was calculated as the square root of Simpson's diversity index over productive rearrangements. This is the immuneACCESS table as TCRdb keeps it, with only in-frame sequences that have V and J called. A part of the clones is gone; compared with another copy, unresolved V genes explain less than half, and the rest is unexplained. D and trimming come from the DNA, and the V and J calls and clone size come from that table. A total of about 330,000 clones appear in this sample, around 92% of them only once. Under 8% of the sample is taken by the ten largest.

For CDR1 and CDR2, the germline V gene lists MNHNS and SASEGT. Including the terminal cysteine and phenylalanine, the CDR3 comprises 16 residues. Here the CDR3 DNA is all that survives: 48 bases in frame from base 1. Ends trimmed: V by 0 bases, J by 3 bases; bases unmatched to a gene: 6. A second Seattle source provided samples from volunteer blood donors who had recovered from COVID-19. Whole blood was collected in K2EDTA tubes by collaborating institutions according to the institutions' own protocols. For TCRbeta analysis, collaborators shipped samples as frozen whole blood, isolated PBMCs, or DNA extracted from either of those sample types. This sample is drawn from a study of blood T cell repertoires in COVID-19 (TCRdb year 2020). In terms of the full investigation: Collaborator samples came from the United States, Italy and Spain and covered acute and convalescent phases of COVID-19. The material from the prospective study consisted of cDNA or gDNA derived from T cells, B-cell-depleted T cells, or PBMCs. Deeply sampled blood TCRbeta repertoires from subjects exposed to, actively infected with, or recovered from COVID-19 were included in the dataset. The repertoires were made available in a free public database intended to serve as a resource for research on the immune response to SARS-CoV-2. The samples were drawn from the first 160 participants of the ongoing ImmuneRACE study and from about 1,200 subjects provided by 6 global collaborators. The sample metadata nearly always contained a de-identified subject ID, COVID-19 status, age in years and sex. Where available, HLA class I and class II types were obtained from metadata supplied by the sample provider rather than from assay-based typing. General study outcomes and caveats: Clinical and demographic metadata were provided uncurated, with the amount varying by source and participant.

This receptor was identified in a man aged 18 to 35 who had recovered from COVID-19. The chain employs TRBV6-1 and TRBJ2-7, with TRBD1 identical over 9 junction bases. Sequenced sample: peripheral blood. This receptor has the CDR3 CASSEAMGQGYYEQYF. Read as DNA, the sequence is TGTGCCAGCAGTGAAGCCATGGGACAGGGTTACTACGAGCAGTACTTC.